What follows is one TCR beta chain and its context. RNA amounts of about 0.45 to 1 ug underwent reverse transcription with random hexamers. Across 54 Vbeta and 13 Jbeta, immunoSEQ multiplex PCR amplified TCR beta CDR3. TCRdb re-called the immunoSEQ multiplex PCR reads through MiXCR, storing one row per CDR3 protein. Here the sample spans roughly 200,000 distinct CDR3 sequences, approximately 95% being singletons. This record belongs to a study of CD8 T cells in Susac syndrome. Sequencing of TCR beta was performed on blood CD8+ and CD4+ T cells. Negative magnetic isolation gave CD8+ and CD4+ cells; FACS enriched CD8+ TEMRA. The germline V and J ends were trimmed by 5 bases and 7 bases, with 8 bases remaining between them. The CDR3 runs 11 residues.

The clonotype comes from a human donor with multiple sclerosis. Sequencing was carried out using CD4+ T cells from PBMCs. V is TRBV12-3 or TRBV12-4 and J is TRBJ1-2, with D unresolved. The CDR3 protein is CASSTSSGYTF. CDR3 sequence (DNA): TGTGCCAGCAGTACAAGTAGTGGCTACACCTTC.